This TCR beta chain was obtained from a study of shared clonotypes between healthy human individuals. The data were produced by immunoSEQ multiplex PCR, yet TCRdb's version contains in-frame clones alone and is incomplete. The table shows hundreds of thousands of clones, with roughly 97% occurring only once. The TCR was taken from a woman in her thirties in good health. The specimen sequenced was naive CD4+ T cells sorted from blood. The subset here: CD45RA+ positively selected.

CDR3 sequence reads: CASSPWIAGIYEQYF. For the CDR3, the DNA is TGTGCCAGCAGCCCCTGGATAGCGGGAATCTACGAGCAGTACTTC. The chain is built from TRBV5-5 and TRBJ2-7; 8 bases line up with TRBD2. Germline trimming cut 4 bases from V and 3 bases from J; bases unmatched to any gene: 9. The CDR3 runs 15 residues. Germline assignment: CDR1 SGHKS and CDR2 YYEKEE (reference sequence).